These 16 T cell receptor beta chains were sequenced from one sample in a study of cytomegalovirus exposure and HLA in healthy donors. This PCR relied on a set of 60 Vbeta primers and 13 Jbeta primers. Profiled with immunoSEQ multiplex PCR; TCRdb holds only in-frame clones, not every one. This sample carries approximately 120,000 clones, with around 2.9% going to the ten biggest clones. Material: PBMCs. All receptors come from a man younger than 45 in good health and CMV-seronegative.

This chain connects TRBV27 to TRBJ1-5, with TRBD1 matching 8 bases. The CDR3 consists of 14 residues. The germline V gene encodes CDR1 MNHEY and CDR2 SMNVEV (reference sequence). V dropped 6 bases and J dropped 0; count of bases not matched to a gene: 1. CDR3 DNA sequence: TGTGCCAGCAGGGACAGGGATAGCAATCAGCCCCAGCATTTT. Encoded protein: CASRDRDSNQPQHF.

This chain uses TRBV7-9 with TRBJ1-1; D is ambiguous. Germline V gives CDR1 SEHNR, CDR2 FQNEAQ (reference sequence). The germline V and J ends were trimmed by 5 bases and 0 bases, with 13 bases remaining between them. This CDR3 is built from 15 residues. CDR3 in amino acids: CASSPQAEMNTEAFF. CDR3 DNA sequence: TGTGCCAGCAGCCCCCAGGCAGAAATGAACACTGAAGCTTTCTTT.

Remarks on this clone: Other DNA sequences in this sample translate to the same CDR3. The chain has TRBV6-1 and TRBJ1-2; 9 positions match TRBD1. Germline V gives CDR1 MNHNS, CDR2 SASEGT. This CDR3 region has 12 residues. With 9 bases clipped from V and 6 bases from J, the junction kept 5 bases outside the gene matches. The CDR3 spells CASTGTGHGYTF. DNA of the CDR3: TGTGCCAGTACCGGGACAGGGCATGGCTACACCTTC.

The V gene is TRBV5-1, the J gene TRBJ2-7, with D perhaps TRBD2 (6 bases). Germline values: CDR1 SGHRS, CDR2 YFSETQ. The CDR3 is 15 residues long. The V gene lost 2 bases and the J gene lost 3 bases, with 15 bases spanning the gap. CDR3 amino acids: CASSFNGGLVYEQYF. The CDR3 coding sequence is TGCGCCAGCAGCTTTAATGGGGGGTTGGTCTACGAGCAGTACTTC. Based on the CDR3 plus reference TRBV5-1 and TRBJ2-7, the full variable domain is KAGVTQTPRYLIKTRGQQVTLSCSPISGHRSVSWYQQTPGQGLQFLFEYFSETQRNKGNFPGRFSGRQFSNSRSEMNVSTLELGDSALYLCASSFNGGLVYEQYFGPGTRLTVT.

The chain is built from TRBV18 and TRBJ2-3; 8 nucleotides align to TRBD2. The length of the CDR3 is 16 residues. The ends lost 3 bases at V and 4 bases at J; junction bases unmatched: 9. In germline, CDR1 is KGHSH, CDR2 LQKENI. CDR3 amino acids: CASSPGTRGSADTQYF. CDR3 DNA sequence: TGTGCCAGCTCACCGGGGACTAGAGGTAGCGCAGATACGCAGTATTTT.

In DNA, the CDR3 is TGTGCCAGCAGCCCCACGAGTGGGGGGGCGAACACTGAAGCTTTCTTT. Its translation: CASSPTSGGANTEAFF. The chain carries TRBV7-9 and TRBJ1-1, with a tentative D call TRBD1 (6 bases). The CDR3 consists of 16 residues. Germline-derived CDR1 and CDR2 are SEHNR and FQNEAQ (reference sequence). V dropped 5 bases and J dropped 1 base, with 17 bases sitting between them.

The V and J genes are TRBV4-3 and TRBJ2-7; D uncertain. Trimming shortened V by 4 bases and J by 1 base, and 14 bases separated the two germline ends. The CDR3 covers 15 residues. Germline-derived CDR1 and CDR2 are LGHNA and YSLEER. CDR3 residues: CASSRVHATSYEQYF. DNA for the CDR3: TGCGCCAGCAGCCGCGTCCACGCGACATCCTACGAGCAGTACTTC.

V usage is TRBV6-5 and J usage is TRBJ1-1; possibly TRBD1 for D (5 bases). The germline V gene has CDR1 MNHEY and CDR2 SVGAGI. Deletions cut 7 bases from V and 0 bases from J, with 12 bases between. This CDR3 has 14 amino acids. The CDR3 region is CASNGAGLNTEAFF. The CDR3 region has the DNA TGTGCCAGCAACGGAGCAGGGTTGAACACTGAAGCTTTCTTT.

The CDR3 protein is CASSLERAVTGGYTF. CDR3 DNA: TGTGCCAGCAGCTTAGAACGGGCTGTAACGGGGGGCTACACCTTC. This chain uses TRBV11-2 with TRBJ1-2; D unclear. The CDR3 extends over 15 amino acids. CDR1 is SGHAT, CDR2 FQNNGV, per germline. Between the trimmed V and J ends, which lost 0 bases and 8 bases, there was a span of 16 bases.

The chain uses TRBV7-3 and TRBJ2-2, with 10 bases matching TRBD2. Trimming at V came to 5 bases and at J to 5 bases, leaving 5 bases not matched to a gene. The CDR3 is made up of 15 amino acids. The germline CDR1 and CDR2 sequences are SGHTA and FQGTGA. The CDR3 is CASSPGLATTGELFF. The CDR3 nucleotides are TGTGCCAGCAGCCCGGGACTAGCGACTACCGGGGAGCTGTTTTTT.

The chain combines TRBV28 with TRBJ1-4, with D possibly matching TRBD1 (5 bases). V was trimmed by 7 bases and J by 7 bases, leaving 16 bases between them. The CDR3 sequence is 14 residues long. Germline V gene data show CDR1 as MDHEN and CDR2 as SYDVKM. CDR3: CASTNRGGIEKLFF. In nucleotides, the CDR3 is TGTGCCAGCACAAATCGGGGGGGGATTGAAAAACTGTTTTTT.

J is TRBJ1-4 and V is TRBV28, with 7 bases lining up with TRBD1. V dropped 11 bases and J dropped 10; count of bases not matched to a gene: 13. The CDR3 length is 13 residues. CDR1 and CDR2 (germline): MDHEN, SYDVKM. Here the CDR3 DNA reads TGTGCCTCCCAGGGGGTGCAGGTGAGAAAACTGTTTTTT. As protein: CASQGVQVRKLFF.

The chain has TRBV15 and TRBJ2-7, with D tentatively TRBD1 (5 bases). V was pared by 0 bases and J by 3 bases, with 9 bases between. CDR3 length equals 14 residues. CDR1 is LNHNV and CDR2 is YYDKDF in the germline V gene (reference sequence). The CDR3 bases are TGTGCCACCAGCAGAGATTTAAGGGGCTACGAGCAGTACTTC. This gives the protein CATSRDLRGYEQYF.

The rearrangement links TRBV5-6 to TRBJ1-2, with D maybe TRBD1 (5 bases). The CDR3 loop spans 14 amino acids. Per germline, CDR1 SGHDT and CDR2 YYEEEE. Between the trimmed V and J ends, which lost 0 bases and 8 bases, there was a span of 14 bases. The CDR3 here is CASSLGGTGEGYTF. The CDR3 nucleotides read TGTGCCAGCAGCTTGGGCGGGACGGGAGAAGGCTACACCTTC.

The chain combines TRBV5-5 with TRBJ1-1; D may be TRBD1 (5 bases). CDR3 size: 15 residues. The germline V gene has CDR1 SGHKS and CDR2 YYEKEE (reference sequence). The V and J ends lost 4 bases and 4 bases respectively, with 17 bases between them. CDR3 protein: CASSQSGGGGTEAFF. The CDR3 region has the DNA TGTGCCAGCAGCCAAAGCGGGGGGGGAGGCACTGAAGCTTTCTTT.

The chain is built from TRBV5-1 and TRBJ2-4; 10 positions match TRBD2. CDR3 size: 20 residues. Trimming at V came to 0 bases and at J to 1 base, leaving 13 bases not matched to a gene. Germline CDR1 is SGHRS and CDR2 is YFSETQ. The CDR3 region is CASSLAGGLAGVVAKNIQYF. The DNA of the CDR3 is TGCGCCAGCAGCTTGGCGGGCGGGCTAGCGGGAGTAGTGGCCAAAAACATTCAGTACTTC.